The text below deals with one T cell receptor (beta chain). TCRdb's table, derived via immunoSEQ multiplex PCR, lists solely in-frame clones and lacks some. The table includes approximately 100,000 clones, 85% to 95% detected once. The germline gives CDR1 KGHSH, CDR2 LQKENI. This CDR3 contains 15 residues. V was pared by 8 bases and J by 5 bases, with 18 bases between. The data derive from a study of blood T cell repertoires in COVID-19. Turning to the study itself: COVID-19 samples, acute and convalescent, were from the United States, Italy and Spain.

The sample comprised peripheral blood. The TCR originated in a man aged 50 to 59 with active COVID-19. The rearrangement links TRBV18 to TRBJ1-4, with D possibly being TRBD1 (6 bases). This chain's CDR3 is CASAPKGQVNEKLFF. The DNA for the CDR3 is TGTGCCAGCGCGCCGAAGGGACAAGTGAATGAAAAACTGTTTTTT.